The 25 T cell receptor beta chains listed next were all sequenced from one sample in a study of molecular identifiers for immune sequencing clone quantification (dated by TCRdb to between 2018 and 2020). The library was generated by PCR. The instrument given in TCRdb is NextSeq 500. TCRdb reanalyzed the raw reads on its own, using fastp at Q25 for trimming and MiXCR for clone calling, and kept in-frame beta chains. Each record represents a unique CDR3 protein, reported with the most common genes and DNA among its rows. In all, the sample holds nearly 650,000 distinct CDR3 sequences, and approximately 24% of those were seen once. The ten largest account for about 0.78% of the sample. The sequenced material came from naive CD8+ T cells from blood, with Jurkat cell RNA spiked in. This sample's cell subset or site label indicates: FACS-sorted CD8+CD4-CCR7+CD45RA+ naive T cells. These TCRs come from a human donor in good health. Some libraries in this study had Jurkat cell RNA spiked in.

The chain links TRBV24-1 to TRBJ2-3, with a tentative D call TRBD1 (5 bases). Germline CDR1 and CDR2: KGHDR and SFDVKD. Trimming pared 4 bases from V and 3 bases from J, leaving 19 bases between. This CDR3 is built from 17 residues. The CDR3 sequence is CATSETQGRRRTDTQYF. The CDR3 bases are TGTGCCACCAGTGAAACCCAGGGTCGTCGGCGTACAGATACGCAGTATTTT.

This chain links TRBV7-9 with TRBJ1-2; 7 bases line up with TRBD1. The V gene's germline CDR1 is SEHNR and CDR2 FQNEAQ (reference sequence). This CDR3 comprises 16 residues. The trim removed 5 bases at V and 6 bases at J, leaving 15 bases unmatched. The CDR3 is CASSPGTARAGHGYTF. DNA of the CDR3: TGTGCCAGCAGCCCCGGGACAGCGCGGGCGGGTCATGGCTACACCTTC.

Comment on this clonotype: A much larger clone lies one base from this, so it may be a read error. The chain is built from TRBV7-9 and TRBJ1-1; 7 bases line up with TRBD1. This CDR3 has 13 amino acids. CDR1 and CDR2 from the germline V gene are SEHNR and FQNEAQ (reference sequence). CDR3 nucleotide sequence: TGTGCCGGCAGCTTTGGGGACAGAACTGAAGCTTTCTTT. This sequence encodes CAGSFGDRTEAFF.

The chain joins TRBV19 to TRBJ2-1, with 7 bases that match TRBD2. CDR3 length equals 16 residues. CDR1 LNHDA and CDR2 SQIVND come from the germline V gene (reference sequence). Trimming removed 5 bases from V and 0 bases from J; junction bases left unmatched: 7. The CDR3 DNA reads TGTGCCAGTAGTGTAAGGGAGGGAAGCTCCTACAATGAGCAGTTCTTC. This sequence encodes CASSVREGSSYNEQFF.

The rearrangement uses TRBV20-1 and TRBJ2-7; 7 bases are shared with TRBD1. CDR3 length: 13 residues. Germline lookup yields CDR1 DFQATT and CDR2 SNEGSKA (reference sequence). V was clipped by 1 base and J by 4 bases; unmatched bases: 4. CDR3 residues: CSARVTGIYEQYF. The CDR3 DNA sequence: TGCAGTGCTAGAGTGACAGGGATTTACGAGCAGTACTTC.

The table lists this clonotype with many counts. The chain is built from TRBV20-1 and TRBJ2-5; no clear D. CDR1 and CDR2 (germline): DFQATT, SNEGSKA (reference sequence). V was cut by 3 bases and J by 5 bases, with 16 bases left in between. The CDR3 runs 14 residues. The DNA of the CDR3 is TGCAGTGCTAGGACGAACTTGGGCGAGGAGACCCAGTACTTC. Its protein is CSARTNLGEETQYF.

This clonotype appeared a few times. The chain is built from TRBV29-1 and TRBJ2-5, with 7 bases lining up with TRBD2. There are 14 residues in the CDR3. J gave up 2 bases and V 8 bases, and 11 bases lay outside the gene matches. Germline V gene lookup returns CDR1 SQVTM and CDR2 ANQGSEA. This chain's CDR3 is CSLTGGGGQETQYF. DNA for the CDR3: TGCAGCCTAACCGGTGGGGGGGGGCAAGAGACCCAGTACTTC.

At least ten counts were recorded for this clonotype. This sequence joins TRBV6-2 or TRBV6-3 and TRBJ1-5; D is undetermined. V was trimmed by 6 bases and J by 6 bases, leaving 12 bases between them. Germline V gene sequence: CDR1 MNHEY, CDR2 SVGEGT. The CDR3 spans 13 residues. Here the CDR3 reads CASSVMNFQPQHF. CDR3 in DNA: TGTGCCAGCAGCGTGATGAATTTTCAGCCCCAGCATTTT.

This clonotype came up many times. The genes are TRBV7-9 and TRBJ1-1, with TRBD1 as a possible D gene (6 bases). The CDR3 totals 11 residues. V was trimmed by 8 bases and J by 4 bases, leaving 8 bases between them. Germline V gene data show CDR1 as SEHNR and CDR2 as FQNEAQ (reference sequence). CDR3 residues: CASGGPTEAFF. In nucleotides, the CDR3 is TGTGCCAGCGGGGGGCCCACTGAAGCTTTCTTT.

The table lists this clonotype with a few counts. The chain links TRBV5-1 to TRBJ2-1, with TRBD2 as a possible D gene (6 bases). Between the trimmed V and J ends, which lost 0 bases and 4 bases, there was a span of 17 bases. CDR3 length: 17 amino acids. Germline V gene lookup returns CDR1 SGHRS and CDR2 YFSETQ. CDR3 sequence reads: CASSLGRTNPLYNEQFF. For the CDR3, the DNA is TGCGCCAGCAGCTTGGGGAGGACTAACCCCCTATACAATGAGCAGTTCTTC.

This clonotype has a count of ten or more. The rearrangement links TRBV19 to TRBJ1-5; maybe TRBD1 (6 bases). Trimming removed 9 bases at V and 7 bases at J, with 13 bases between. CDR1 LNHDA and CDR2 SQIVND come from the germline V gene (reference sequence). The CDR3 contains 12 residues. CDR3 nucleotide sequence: TGTGCCAGCCATGGCGGGGGCCAGCCCCAGCATTTT. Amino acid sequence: CASHGGGQPQHF.

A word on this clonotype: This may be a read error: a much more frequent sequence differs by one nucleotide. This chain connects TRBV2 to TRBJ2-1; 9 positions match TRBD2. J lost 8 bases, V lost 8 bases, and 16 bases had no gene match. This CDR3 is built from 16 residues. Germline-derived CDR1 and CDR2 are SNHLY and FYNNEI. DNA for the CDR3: TGTGCCAGCCCAGATTCTGGGCTAGCGGGAAGCGATGAGCAGTTCTTC. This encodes CASPDSGLAGSDEQFF.

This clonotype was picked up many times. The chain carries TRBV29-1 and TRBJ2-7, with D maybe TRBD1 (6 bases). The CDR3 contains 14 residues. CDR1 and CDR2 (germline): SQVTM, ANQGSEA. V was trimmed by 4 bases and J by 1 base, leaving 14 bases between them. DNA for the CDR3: TGCAGCGTTGTTAAGGGGGACCAGTCCTACGAGCAGTACTTC. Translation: CSVVKGDQSYEQYF.

The CDR3 region is CASSLGTRYTDTQYF. The CDR3 DNA is TGTGCCAGCAGTTTAGGTACCAGGTACACAGATACGCAGTATTTT. The chain has TRBV27 and TRBJ2-3; D is unclear. V shed 2 bases and J shed 2 bases, with 11 bases lying between them. This CDR3 region has 15 residues. Looked up from germline, CDR1 is MNHEY and CDR2 is SMNVEV (reference sequence).

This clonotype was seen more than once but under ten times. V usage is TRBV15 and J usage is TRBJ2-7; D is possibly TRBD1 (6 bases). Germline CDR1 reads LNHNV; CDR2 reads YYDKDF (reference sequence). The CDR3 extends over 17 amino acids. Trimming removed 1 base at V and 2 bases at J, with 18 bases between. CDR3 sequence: CATSRVRLGDRTYEQYF. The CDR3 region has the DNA TGTGCCACCAGCAGAGTGCGTTTGGGAGACAGGACCTACGAGCAGTACTTC.

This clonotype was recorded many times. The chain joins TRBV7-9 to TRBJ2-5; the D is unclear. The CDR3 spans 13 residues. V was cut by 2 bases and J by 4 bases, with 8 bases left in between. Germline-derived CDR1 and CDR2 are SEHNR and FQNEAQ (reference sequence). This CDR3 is CASSLPGSETQYF. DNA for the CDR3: TGTGCCAGCAGCTTACCCGGATCAGAGACCCAGTACTTC.

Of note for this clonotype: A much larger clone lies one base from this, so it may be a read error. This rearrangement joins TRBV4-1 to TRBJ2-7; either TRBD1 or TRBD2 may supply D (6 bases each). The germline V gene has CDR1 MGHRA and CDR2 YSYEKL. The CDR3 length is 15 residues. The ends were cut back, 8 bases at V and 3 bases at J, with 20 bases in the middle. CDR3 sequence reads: CASGPAWGDNYEQYF. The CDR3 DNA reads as TGCGCCAGCGGCCCGGCGTGGGGGGACAACTACGAGCAGTACTTC.

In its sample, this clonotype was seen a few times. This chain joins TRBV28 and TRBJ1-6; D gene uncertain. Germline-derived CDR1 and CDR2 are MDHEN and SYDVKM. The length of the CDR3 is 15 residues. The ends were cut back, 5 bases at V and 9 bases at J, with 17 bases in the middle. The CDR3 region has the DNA TGTGCCAGCAGTCCCGGGATTACGAGAAGTTCACCCCTCCACTTT. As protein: CASSPGITRSSPLHF.

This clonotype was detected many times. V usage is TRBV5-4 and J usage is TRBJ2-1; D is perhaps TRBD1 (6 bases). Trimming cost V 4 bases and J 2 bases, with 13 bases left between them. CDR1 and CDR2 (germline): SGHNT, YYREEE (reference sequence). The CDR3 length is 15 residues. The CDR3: CASSIGQPAYNEQFF. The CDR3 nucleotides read TGTGCCAGCAGCATCGGACAGCCTGCCTACAATGAGCAGTTCTTC.

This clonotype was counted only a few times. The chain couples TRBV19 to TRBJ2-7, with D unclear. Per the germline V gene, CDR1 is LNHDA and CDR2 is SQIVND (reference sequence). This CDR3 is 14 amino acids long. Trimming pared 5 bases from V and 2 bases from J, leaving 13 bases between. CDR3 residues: CASSWSLVPYEQYF. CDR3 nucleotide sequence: TGTGCCAGTAGTTGGTCACTCGTCCCCTACGAGCAGTACTTC.

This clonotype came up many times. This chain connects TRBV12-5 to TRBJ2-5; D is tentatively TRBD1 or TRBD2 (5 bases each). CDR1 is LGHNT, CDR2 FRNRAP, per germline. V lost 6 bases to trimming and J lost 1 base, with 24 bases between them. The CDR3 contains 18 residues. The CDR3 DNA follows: TGTGCTAGTGGGTTACCAGAGAGTCCCCGAGGGGTCCAAGAGACCCAGTACTTC. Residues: CASGLPESPRGVQETQYF.

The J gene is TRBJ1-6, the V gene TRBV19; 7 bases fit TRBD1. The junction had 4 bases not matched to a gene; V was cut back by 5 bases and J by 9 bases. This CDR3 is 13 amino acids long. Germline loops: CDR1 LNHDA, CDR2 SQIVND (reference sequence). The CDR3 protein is CASSQGQISPLHF. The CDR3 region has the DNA TGTGCCAGTAGTCAGGGACAGATTTCACCCCTCCACTTT. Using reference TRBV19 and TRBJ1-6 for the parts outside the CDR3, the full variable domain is DGGITQSPKYLFRKEGQNVTLSCEQNLNHDAMYWYRQDPGQGLRLIYYSQIVNDFQKGDIAEGYSVSREKKESFPLTVTSAQKNPTAFYLCASSQGQISPLHFGNGTRLTVT.

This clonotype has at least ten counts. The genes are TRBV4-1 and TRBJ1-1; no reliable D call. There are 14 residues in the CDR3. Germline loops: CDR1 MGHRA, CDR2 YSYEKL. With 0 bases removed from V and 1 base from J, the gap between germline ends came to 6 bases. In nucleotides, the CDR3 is TGCGCCAGCAGCCAAGAACCACCGAACACTGAAGCTTTCTTT. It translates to CASSQEPPNTEAFF.

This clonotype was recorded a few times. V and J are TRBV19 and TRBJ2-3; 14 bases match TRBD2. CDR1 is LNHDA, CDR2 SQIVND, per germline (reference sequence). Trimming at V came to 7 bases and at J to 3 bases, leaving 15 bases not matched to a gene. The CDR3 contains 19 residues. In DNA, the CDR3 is TGTGCCAGTAACCAGCCGTGGGGGACTAGCGGGAGTGGTACAGATACGCAGTATTTT. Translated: CASNQPWGTSGSGTDTQYF.

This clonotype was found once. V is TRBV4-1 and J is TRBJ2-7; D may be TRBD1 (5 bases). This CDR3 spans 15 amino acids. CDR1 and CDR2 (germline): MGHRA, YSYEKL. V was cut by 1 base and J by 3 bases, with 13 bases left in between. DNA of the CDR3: TGCGCCAGCAGCCAAGTTGCAGGGCCGAGCTACGAGCAGTACTTC. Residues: CASSQVAGPSYEQYF.